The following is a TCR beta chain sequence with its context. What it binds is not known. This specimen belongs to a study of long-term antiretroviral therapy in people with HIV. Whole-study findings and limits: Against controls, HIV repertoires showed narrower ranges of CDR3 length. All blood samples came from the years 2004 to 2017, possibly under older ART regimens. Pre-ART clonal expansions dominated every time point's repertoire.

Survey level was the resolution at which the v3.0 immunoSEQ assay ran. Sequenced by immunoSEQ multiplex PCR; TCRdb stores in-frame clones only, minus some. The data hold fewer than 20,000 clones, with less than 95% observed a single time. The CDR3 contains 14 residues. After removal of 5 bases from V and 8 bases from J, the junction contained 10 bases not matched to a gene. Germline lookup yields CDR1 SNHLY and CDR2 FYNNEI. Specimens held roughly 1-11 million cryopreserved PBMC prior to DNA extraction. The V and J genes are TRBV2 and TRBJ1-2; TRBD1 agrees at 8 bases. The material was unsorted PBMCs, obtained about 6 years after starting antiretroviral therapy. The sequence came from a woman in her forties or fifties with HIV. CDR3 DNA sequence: TGTGCCAGCAGTCCTCGTCCGACAGGGGTCGGCTACACCTTC. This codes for CASSPRPTGVGYTF. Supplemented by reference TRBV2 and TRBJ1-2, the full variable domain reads EPEVTQTPSHQVTQMGQEVILRCVPISNHLYFYWYRQILGQKVEFLVSFYNNEISEKSEIFDDQFSVERPDGSNFTLKIRSTKLEDSAMYFCASSPRPTGVGYTFGSGTRLTVV.